This entry lists 32 T cell receptor beta chains sequenced from one sample in a study of T cell responses to AZD1222 COVID-19 vaccine. Generated by immunoSEQ multiplex PCR, the TCRdb table keeps only in-frame clones and is missing some. The sample has about 92,000 clones, around 90% seen once. Here the sequenced sample was peripheral blood, taken on day 0 of AZD1222 vaccination. The receptors derive from an adult in good health.

This clone has only one observation. The chain uses TRBV2 and TRBJ1-2; a weak D match, TRBD1 (5 bases). Germline CDR1 and CDR2: SNHLY and FYNNEI. Trimming shortened V by 2 bases and J by 4 bases, and 8 bases separated the two germline ends. CDR3 length: 13 residues. CDR3 nucleotides: TGTGCCAGCAGTGAAAGGGGTAGCTATGGCTACACCTTC. Amino acids: CASSERGSYGYTF. Filled out from reference TRBV2 and TRBJ1-2, the complete variable domain reads EPEVTQTPSHQVTQMGQEVILRCVPISNHLYFYWYRQILGQKVEFLVSFYNNEISEKSEIFDDQFSVERPDGSNFTLKIRSTKLEDSAMYFCASSERGSYGYTFGSGTRLTVV.

The J gene is TRBJ2-1, the V gene TRBV7-2; a possible D gene is TRBD1 (6 bases). Per germline, CDR1 SGHTA and CDR2 FQGNSA. Trimming stripped 5 bases from V and 8 bases from J, with 19 bases between. This CDR3 is built from 15 residues. CDR3 protein: CASSPPRDNVYEQFF. The DNA of the CDR3 is TGTGCCAGCAGCCCCCCTCGGGACAATGTGTATGAGCAGTTCTTC. Looking up the rest from reference TRBV7-2 and TRBJ2-1 gives the full variable domain: GAGVSQSPSNKVTEKGKDVELRCDPISGHTALYWYRQSLGQGLEFLIYFQGNSAPDKSGLPSDRFSAERTGGSVSTLTIQRTQQEDSAVYLCASSPPRDNVYEQFFGPGTRLTVL.

The CDR3 region has the DNA TGCGCCAGCAGCTTGAGCGCAGGGCGTGATTCACCCCTCCACTTT. This translates into CASSLSAGRDSPLHF. The rearrangement joins TRBV5-1 to TRBJ1-6, with D perhaps matching TRBD1 (5 bases). CDR1 SGHRS and CDR2 YFSETQ come from the germline V gene. Trimming removed 1 base at V and 8 bases at J, with 13 bases between. The CDR3 spans 15 residues.

J is TRBJ2-7 and V is TRBV14; D is unresolved. V shed 3 bases and J shed 4 bases, with 7 bases lying between them. The length of the CDR3 is 12 residues. CDR1 and CDR2 from the germline V gene are SGHDN and FVKESK. CDR3 residues: CASSHVGYEQYF. In DNA, the CDR3 is TGTGCCAGCAGCCATGTGGGTTACGAGCAGTACTTC.

The table lists this clone with a count of one. Here the CDR3 reads CASRERQSSYNSPLHF. DNA for the CDR3: TGTGCCAGCAGGGAAAGACAGAGCTCCTATAATTCACCCCTCCACTTT. The rearrangement links TRBV2 to TRBJ1-6; D may be TRBD1 (5 bases). There are 16 residues in the CDR3. Germline values: CDR1 SNHLY, CDR2 FYNNEI. The ends were cut back, 6 bases at V and 0 bases at J, with 12 bases in the middle.

This clone has more than one count but fewer than ten. The genes are TRBV6-5 and TRBJ2-1; the match to TRBD1 covers 9 bases. Germline V gene sequence: CDR1 MNHEY, CDR2 SVGAGI. The CDR3 totals 14 residues. The ends lost 6 bases at V and 5 bases at J; junction bases unmatched: 5. CDR3 nucleotide sequence: TGTGCCAGCAGGCTGGGACAGGGCGACAATGAGCAGTTCTTC. Protein: CASRLGQGDNEQFF.

The chain employs TRBV7-3 and TRBJ2-6; 11 bases align to TRBD1. CDR1 SGHTA and CDR2 FQGTGA come from the germline V gene. This CDR3 comprises 16 residues. Losses at the gene ends were 8 bases for V and 4 bases for J; bases not matched to a gene: 7. The CDR3, as DNA: TGTGCCAGCTCCGGGACAGGGGGTCTCGGGGCCAACGTCCTGACTTTC. It yields the protein CASSGTGGLGANVLTF.

The DNA of the CDR3 is TGTGCCAGCTCACCGGCACGAGGGCTCCTAATGAACACTGAAGCTTTCTTT. Encoded protein: CASSPARGLLMNTEAFF. V and J are TRBV18 and TRBJ1-1; the D is unclear. V was trimmed by 3 bases and J by 0 bases, leaving 17 bases between them. The CDR3 runs 17 residues. Germline V gives CDR1 KGHSH, CDR2 LQKENI.

This chain joins TRBV28 and TRBJ1-6, with 9 bases lining up with TRBD1. CDR1 and CDR2 (germline): MDHEN, SYDVKM. The CDR3 is 15 residues long. The junction had 8 bases not matched to a gene; V was cut back by 4 bases and J by 10 bases. CDR3 bases: TGTGCCAGCAGTTCGGGACAGGGACTTGAATCACCCCTCCACTTT. Protein sequence: CASSSGQGLESPLHF.

This rearrangement joins TRBV3-1 (or the pseudogene TRBV3-2) to TRBJ1-3; D is possibly TRBD1 (5 bases). The V and J ends lost 4 bases and 4 bases respectively, with 14 bases between them. This CDR3 is 15 amino acids long. Per the germline V gene, CDR1 is LGHDT and CDR2 is YNNKEL (reference sequence). In nucleotides, the CDR3 is TGTGCCAGCAGCCTACAGGAGAACTCAGGAAACACCATATATTTT. Translating gives CASSLQENSGNTIYF.

The chain uses TRBV15 and TRBJ2-1; 7 bases match TRBD1. The CDR3 contains 15 residues. Germline loops: CDR1 LNHNV, CDR2 YYDKDF (reference sequence). V lost 3 bases to trimming and J lost 7 bases; unmatched junction nucleotides: 9. CDR3 DNA: TGTGCCACCAGCAGCTCCGCAGGGGGTACAAATGAGCAGTTCTTC. Its translation is CATSSSAGGTNEQFF.

The chain joins TRBV23-1 to TRBJ2-7; D is possibly TRBD2 (6 bases). TRBV23-1 is identified as an open reading frame with a role that is uncertain. V was clipped by 4 bases and J by 5 bases, with 27 bases between them. CDR3 length: 18 residues. This CDR3 is CASSPLLDEGGFRDEQYF. The CDR3 region has the DNA TGCGCCAGCAGTCCCCTATTGGACGAGGGAGGCTTTAGAGACGAGCAGTACTTC.

This clone showed up just once. The chain recombines TRBV27 with TRBJ1-2; D remains unclear. V lost 2 bases and J lost 4, with 14 bases in between. Germline assignment: CDR1 MNHEY and CDR2 SMNVEV (reference sequence). CDR3 length: 15 amino acids. CDR3 bases: TGTGCCAGCAGTTTAGTGGTCGGAGCGGGCTATGGCTACACCTTC. It codes for CASSLVVGAGYGYTF.

V usage is TRBV5-4 and J usage is TRBJ1-1; D not resolved. This CDR3 has 13 residues. Germline assignment: CDR1 SGHNT and CDR2 YYREEE (reference sequence). The V and J ends lost 1 base and 1 base respectively, with 5 bases between them. The CDR3 loop reads CASSLTANTEAFF. The CDR3 nucleotides read TGTGCCAGCAGCTTGACAGCGAACACTGAAGCTTTCTTT. The variable domain in full, with the rest retrieved from reference TRBV5-4 and TRBJ1-1, is ETGVTQSPTHLIKTRGQQVTLRCSSQSGHNTVSWYQQALGQGPQFIFQYYREEENGRGNFPPRFSGLQFPNYSSELNVNALELDDSALYLCASSLTANTEAFFGQGTRLTVV.

The DNA of the CDR3 is TGTGCCAGTTGGGACAGACGAGGAGACTATGGCTACACCTTC. This gives the protein CASWDRRGDYGYTF. V usage is TRBV19 and J usage is TRBJ1-2; 7 nucleotides match TRBD1. J was trimmed by 3 bases and V by 8 bases; bases with no gene match: 9. CDR1 is LNHDA, CDR2 SQIVND, per germline (reference sequence). The CDR3 length is 14 residues.

The chain links TRBV18 to TRBJ1-3; D is unclear. CDR1 is KGHSH and CDR2 is LQKENI in the germline V gene. CDR3 length: 16 residues. The germline V and J ends were trimmed by 0 bases and 2 bases, with 11 bases remaining between them. The CDR3 region is CASSPPQPFTGNTIYF. CDR3 bases: TGTGCCAGCTCACCACCGCAGCCGTTCACTGGAAACACCATATATTTT.

The chain links TRBV6-4 to TRBJ2-1; tentatively, D is TRBD2 (5 bases). This CDR3 comprises 15 residues. Germline loops: CDR1 MRHNA, CDR2 SNTAGT. The V gene lost 5 bases and the J gene lost 0 bases, with 11 bases spanning the gap. The CDR3 sequence: CASSQIASSYNEQFF. CDR3 sequence (DNA): TGTGCCAGCAGTCAAATAGCGAGCTCCTACAATGAGCAGTTCTTC.

The chain is built from TRBV10-2 and TRBJ2-5; D is perhaps TRBD1 (6 bases). CDR1 is WSHSY and CDR2 is SAAADI in the germline V gene. V was clipped by 1 base and J by 6 bases, with 12 bases between them. This CDR3 has 14 amino acids. CDR3: CASSEWGRGQTQYF. The CDR3 coding sequence is TGCGCCAGCAGTGAGTGGGGCAGGGGCCAGACCCAGTACTTC.

The chain combines TRBV11-2 with TRBJ1-6; D gene ambiguous. The CDR3 runs to 15 residues. V was shortened by 5 bases and J by 1 base, with 9 bases between the two germline ends. Germline V gene data show CDR1 as SGHAT and CDR2 as FQNNGV. CDR3: CASSLGWSYNSPLHF. The CDR3 nucleotides are TGTGCCAGCAGCCTCGGTTGGTCCTATAATTCACCCCTCCACTTT.

The CDR3 here is CASSFPPEAFF. As DNA, the CDR3 is TGTGCCAGCAGTTTTCCGCCCGAAGCTTTCTTT. The genes are TRBV12-3 or TRBV12-4 and TRBJ1-1; D uncertain. This CDR3 has 11 amino acids. Trimming took 3 bases from V and 8 from J, leaving 7 bases between them.

The chain carries TRBV12-3 or TRBV12-4 and TRBJ1-1; D gene ambiguous. The length of the CDR3 is 13 residues. V shed 5 bases and J shed 4 bases, with 11 bases lying between them. The CDR3 protein is CASSPRPVTEAFF. The CDR3 DNA sequence: TGTGCCAGCAGTCCCCGGCCGGTCACTGAAGCTTTCTTT.

The chain has TRBV28 and TRBJ1-6; D gene unclear. The CDR3 is 17 residues long. With 5 bases removed from V and 0 bases from J, the gap between germline ends came to 14 bases. The germline V gene encodes CDR1 MDHEN and CDR2 SYDVKM. This CDR3 is CASSRYPRSSYNSPLHF. The CDR3 bases are TGTGCCAGCAGTCGATACCCAAGAAGCTCCTATAATTCACCCCTCCACTTT.

This chain joins TRBV25-1 and TRBJ2-6, with D uncertain. V was cut by 1 base and J by 2 bases, with 0 bases left in between. Germline V gene data show CDR1 as MGHDK and CDR2 as SYGVNS. CDR3 length: 13 amino acids. This chain's CDR3 is CASSESGANVLTF. The CDR3 DNA reads TGTGCCAGCAGTGAATCTGGGGCCAACGTCCTGACTTTC.

The V call is TRBV5-1, the J call TRBJ2-1; 11 bases fit TRBD2. V lost 3 bases, J lost 4 bases, and 6 bases stayed unmatched. Germline CDR1 and CDR2: SGHRS and YFSETQ. This CDR3 has 16 amino acids. The DNA of the CDR3 is TGCGCCAGCAGCTCCACGACTAGCGGGAAATACAATGAGCAGTTCTTC. Translating gives CASSSTTSGKYNEQFF.

In the case of this clone: Sequence at one end of the junction differs from germline and may be a read error. This chain connects TRBV7-7 to TRBJ2-2, with D perhaps TRBD1 (6 bases). Per the germline V gene, CDR1 is SSHAT and CDR2 is FNYEAQ (reference sequence). The CDR3 contains 14 residues. CDR3 nucleotide sequence: TGTGCTAGCAGCCGGGACAAGAACACCGGGGAGCTGTTTTTT. Encoded protein: CASSRDKNTGELFF.

A single count supports this clone. J is TRBJ2-7 and V is TRBV18; 12 bases line up with TRBD1. The CDR3 loop spans 15 amino acids. The J segment lost 7 bases and the V segment lost 5 bases, leaving 9 bases of the junction unmatched. The germline V gene has CDR1 KGHSH and CDR2 LQKENI. The CDR3 bases are TGTGCCAGCTCAGCACGGGACAGGGGGCCTTGGGAGCAGTACTTC. Amino acid sequence: CASSARDRGPWEQYF.

The rearrangement links TRBV19 to TRBJ2-4; D is unresolved. The ends were cut back, 1 base at V and 3 bases at J, with 13 bases in the middle. Germline V gene data show CDR1 as LNHDA and CDR2 as SQIVND (reference sequence). CDR3 length: 16 residues. In nucleotides, the CDR3 is TGTGCCAGTAGTATAGGAAAATCCTTTGACAAAAACATTCAGTACTTC. Amino acids: CASSIGKSFDKNIQYF.

The rearrangement joins TRBV30 to TRBJ1-3; D is ambiguous. Looked up from germline, CDR1 is GTSNPN and CDR2 is SVGIG (reference sequence). V lost 7 bases, J lost 0 bases, and 7 bases lay in between. CDR3 length: 12 amino acids. The CDR3 DNA follows: TGTGCCTCCGGAATCTCTGGAAACACCATATATTTT. This encodes CASGISGNTIYF. The whole variable domain, remainder taken from reference TRBV30 and TRBJ1-3, is SQTIHQWPATLVQPVGSPLSLECTVEGTSNPNLYWYRQAAGRGLQLLFYSVGIGQISSEVPQNLSASRPQDRQFILSSKKLLLSDSGFYLCASGISGNTIYFGEGSWLTVV.

V and J are TRBV2 and TRBJ2-3, with D perhaps TRBD2 (7 bases). The CDR3 sequence is 17 residues long. Germline lookup yields CDR1 SNHLY and CDR2 FYNNEI. The V and J ends lost 0 bases and 5 bases respectively, with 18 bases between them. CDR3 amino acids: CASSEARVGGGGDTQYF. As DNA, the CDR3 is TGTGCCAGCAGTGAAGCCAGAGTGGGGGGAGGGGGAGATACGCAGTATTTT.

This chain joins TRBV19 and TRBJ2-3; D unresolved. CDR1 is LNHDA and CDR2 is SQIVND in the germline V gene (reference sequence). V was clipped by 5 bases and J by 6 bases, with 3 bases between them. The CDR3 runs to 10 residues. The CDR3 nucleotides read TGTGCCAGTAGTTACGATACGCAGTATTTT. Protein: CASSYDTQYF.

The chain employs TRBV6-5 and TRBJ1-3; weak D call: TRBD1 (5 bases). This CDR3 has 13 residues. Trimming removed 11 bases at V and 0 bases at J, with 11 bases between. Germline-derived CDR1 and CDR2 are MNHEY and SVGAGI. Written as DNA, the CDR3 is TGTGCCTCGGGACGGAGCTCTGGAAACACCATATATTTT. This translates into CASGRSSGNTIYF.

This clone was seen only once. The V and J genes are TRBV27 and TRBJ1-6, with unresolved D. Trimming shortened V by 6 bases and J by 8 bases, and 8 bases separated the two germline ends. Germline CDR1 is MNHEY and CDR2 is SMNVEV (reference sequence). The CDR3 is made up of 12 amino acids. The CDR3 nucleotides read TGTGCCAGCAGGACACGGGATTCACCCCTCCACTTT. Translated: CASRTRDSPLHF.